Below are 2 T cell receptor beta chains sequenced from a single sample in a study of blood T cell repertoires in COVID-19. Sequencing was performed with immunoSEQ multiplex PCR; in TCRdb, only in-frame clones are kept and a portion is missing. The sample lists approximately 360,000 clones; nearly 90% were seen once. The sequencing sample was made of peripheral blood. Source of these receptors: a man aged 18-30 years with active or convalescent COVID-19.

The chain carries TRBV7-9 and TRBJ1-3; 7 positions match TRBD1. The CDR3 sequence is 16 residues long. Unmatched junction bases numbered 10, after V lost 5 bases and J lost 3 bases. Germline assignment: CDR1 SEHNR and CDR2 FQNEAQ (reference sequence). Here the CDR3 DNA reads TGTGCCAGCAGCATAGTCCCCCAGGGGGTTGGAAACACCATATATTTT. Protein: CASSIVPQGVGNTIYF.

The chain links TRBV27 to TRBJ2-7, with 12 bases that match TRBD2. Germline CDR1 and CDR2: MNHEY and SMNVEV (reference sequence). There are 14 residues in the CDR3. The ends lost 3 bases at V and 4 bases at J; junction bases unmatched: 1. This chain's CDR3 is CASSLTSGGYEQYF. The CDR3 bases are TGTGCCAGCAGTTTGACTAGCGGGGGTTACGAGCAGTACTTC.